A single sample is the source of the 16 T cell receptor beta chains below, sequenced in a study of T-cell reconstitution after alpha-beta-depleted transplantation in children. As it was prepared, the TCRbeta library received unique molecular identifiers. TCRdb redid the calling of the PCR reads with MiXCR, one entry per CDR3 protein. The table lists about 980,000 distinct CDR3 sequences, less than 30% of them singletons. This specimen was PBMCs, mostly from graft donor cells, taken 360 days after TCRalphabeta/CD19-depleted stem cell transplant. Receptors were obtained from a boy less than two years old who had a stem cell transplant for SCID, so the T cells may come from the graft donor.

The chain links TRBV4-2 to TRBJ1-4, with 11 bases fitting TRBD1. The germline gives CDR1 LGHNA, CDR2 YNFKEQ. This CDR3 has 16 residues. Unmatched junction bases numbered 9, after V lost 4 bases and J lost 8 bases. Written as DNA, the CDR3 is TGTGCCAGCAGCCGATGGGACAGGGGGGGTGAAGAAAAACTGTTTTTT. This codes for CASSRWDRGGEEKLFF.

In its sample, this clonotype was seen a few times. The DNA for the CDR3 is TGTGCCAGCAGCTTAGATAGGACTCCCACAGATACGCAGTATTTT. Translating it yields CASSLDRTPTDTQYF. The gene calls are TRBV7-2 and TRBJ2-3, with D tentatively TRBD2 (5 bases). The CDR3 has 15 amino acids. V was trimmed by 1 base and J by 2 bases, leaving 10 bases between them. Per germline, CDR1 SGHTA and CDR2 FQGNSA. Variable domain in full (rest from reference TRBV7-2 and TRBJ2-3): GAGVSQSPSNKVTEKGKDVELRCDPISGHTALYWYRQSLGQGLEFLIYFQGNSAPDKSGLPSDRFSAERTGGSVSTLTIQRTQQEDSAVYLCASSLDRTPTDTQYFGPGTRLTVL.

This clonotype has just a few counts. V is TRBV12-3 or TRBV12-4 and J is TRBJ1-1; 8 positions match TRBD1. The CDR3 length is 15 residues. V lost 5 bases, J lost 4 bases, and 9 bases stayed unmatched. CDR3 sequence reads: CASSPYRGGITEAFF. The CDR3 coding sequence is TGTGCCAGCAGTCCGTACAGGGGGGGTATCACTGAAGCTTTCTTT.

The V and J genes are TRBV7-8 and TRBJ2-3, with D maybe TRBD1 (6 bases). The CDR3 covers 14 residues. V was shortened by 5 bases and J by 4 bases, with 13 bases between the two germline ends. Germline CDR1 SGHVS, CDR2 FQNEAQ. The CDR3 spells CASSAGGGADTQYF. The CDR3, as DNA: TGTGCCAGCAGCGCTGGTGGGGGCGCAGATACGCAGTATTTT.

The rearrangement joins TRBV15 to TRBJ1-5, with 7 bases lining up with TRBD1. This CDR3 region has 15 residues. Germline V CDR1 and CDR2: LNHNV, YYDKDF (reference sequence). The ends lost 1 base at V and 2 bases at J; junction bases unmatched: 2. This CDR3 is CATSRAGTGNQPQHF. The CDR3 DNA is TGTGCCACCAGCAGAGCCGGGACAGGCAATCAGCCCCAGCATTTT.

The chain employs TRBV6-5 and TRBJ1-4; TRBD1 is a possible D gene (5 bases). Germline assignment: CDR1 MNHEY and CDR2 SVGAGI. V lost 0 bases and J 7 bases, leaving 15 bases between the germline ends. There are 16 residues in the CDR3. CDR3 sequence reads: CASSYSTGGWAEKLFF. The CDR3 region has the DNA TGTGCCAGCAGTTACTCGACTGGGGGATGGGCTGAAAAACTGTTTTTT.

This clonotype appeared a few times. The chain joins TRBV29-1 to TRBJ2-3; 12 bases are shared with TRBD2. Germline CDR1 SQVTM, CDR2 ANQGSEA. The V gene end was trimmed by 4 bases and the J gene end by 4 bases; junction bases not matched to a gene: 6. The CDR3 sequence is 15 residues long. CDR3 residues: CSVVGTSGYPDTQYF. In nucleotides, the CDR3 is TGCAGCGTTGTCGGGACTAGCGGGTACCCAGATACGCAGTATTTT.

The CDR3 region is CASSWMGQNTGELFF. The CDR3 DNA reads TGTGCCAGCAGTTGGATGGGACAAAACACCGGGGAGCTGTTTTTT. This chain uses TRBV27 with TRBJ2-2; possible D gene TRBD1, 6 bases. This CDR3 contains 15 residues. V lost 4 bases and J lost 2, with 11 bases in between. CDR1 is MNHEY and CDR2 is SMNVEV in the germline V gene (reference sequence).

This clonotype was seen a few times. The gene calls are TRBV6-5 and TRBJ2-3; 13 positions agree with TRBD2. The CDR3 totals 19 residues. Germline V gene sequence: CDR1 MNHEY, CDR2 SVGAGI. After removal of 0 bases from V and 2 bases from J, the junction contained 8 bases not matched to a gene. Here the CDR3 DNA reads TGTGCCAGCAGTTACTCGCTGTGGACTAGCGGGGGCCACACAGATACGCAGTATTTT. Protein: CASSYSLWTSGGHTDTQYF.

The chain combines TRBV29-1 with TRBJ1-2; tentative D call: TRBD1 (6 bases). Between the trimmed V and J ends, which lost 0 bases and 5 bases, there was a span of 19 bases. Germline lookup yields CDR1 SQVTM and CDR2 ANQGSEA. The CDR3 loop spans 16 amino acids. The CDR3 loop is CSVEEGVGRDMYGYTF. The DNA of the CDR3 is TGCAGCGTTGAAGAGGGGGTGGGCAGGGACATGTATGGCTACACCTTC.

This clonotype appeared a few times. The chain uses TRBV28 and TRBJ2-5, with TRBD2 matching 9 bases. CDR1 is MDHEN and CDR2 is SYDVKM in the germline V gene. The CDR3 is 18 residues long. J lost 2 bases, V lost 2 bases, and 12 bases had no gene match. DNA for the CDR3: TGTGCCAGCAGTTTAAGGCTAGCGGGGCCCCTACCACAAGAGACCCAGTACTTC. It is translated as CASSLRLAGPLPQETQYF.

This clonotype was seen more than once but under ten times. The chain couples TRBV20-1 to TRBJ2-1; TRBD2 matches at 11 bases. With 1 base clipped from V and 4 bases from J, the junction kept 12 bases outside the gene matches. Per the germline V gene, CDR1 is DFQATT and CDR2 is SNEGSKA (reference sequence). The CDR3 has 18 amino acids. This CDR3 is CSARVSSGGYVGYNEQFF. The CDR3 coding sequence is TGCAGTGCTAGAGTGTCTAGCGGGGGGTACGTGGGGTACAATGAGCAGTTCTTC.

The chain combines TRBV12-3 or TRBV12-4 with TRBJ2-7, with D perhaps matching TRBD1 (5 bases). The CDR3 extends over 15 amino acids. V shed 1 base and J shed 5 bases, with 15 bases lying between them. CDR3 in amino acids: CASSLGAGMANEQYF. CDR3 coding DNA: TGTGCCAGCAGTTTAGGGGCAGGGATGGCCAACGAGCAGTACTTC.

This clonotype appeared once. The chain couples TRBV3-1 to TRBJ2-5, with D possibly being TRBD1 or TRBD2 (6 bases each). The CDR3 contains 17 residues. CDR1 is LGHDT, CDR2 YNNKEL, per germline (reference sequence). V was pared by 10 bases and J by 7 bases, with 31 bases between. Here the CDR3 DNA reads TGTGCCACCACCCAAGAAGCCACCGGGACTCTCAGGGGGACCCAGTACTTC. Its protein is CATTQEATGTLRGTQYF.

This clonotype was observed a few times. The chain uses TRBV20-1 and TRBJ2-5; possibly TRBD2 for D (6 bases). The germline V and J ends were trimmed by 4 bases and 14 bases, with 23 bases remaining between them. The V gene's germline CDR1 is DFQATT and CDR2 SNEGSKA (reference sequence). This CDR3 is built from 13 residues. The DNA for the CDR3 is TGCAGTGCTACCACAAACCCGGAGGGACGGCCCTACTTC. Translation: CSATTNPEGRPYF.

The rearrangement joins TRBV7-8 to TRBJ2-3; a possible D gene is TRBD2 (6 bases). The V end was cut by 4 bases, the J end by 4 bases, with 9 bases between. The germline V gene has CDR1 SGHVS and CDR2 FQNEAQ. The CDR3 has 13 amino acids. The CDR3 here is CASSSWGADTQYF. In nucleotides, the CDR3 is TGTGCCAGCAGCTCCTGGGGGGCAGATACGCAGTATTTT. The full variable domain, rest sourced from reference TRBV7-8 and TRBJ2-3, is GAGVSQSPRYKVAKRGQDVALRCDPISGHVSLFWYQQALGQGPEFLTYFQNEAQLDKSGLPSDRFFAERPEGSVSTLKIQRTQQEDSAVYLCASSSWGADTQYFGPGTRLTVL.